The subject of this entry is one T cell receptor (beta chain). Its antigen remains unknown. The source of the sample is a study of post-analysis software for immune sequencing data. Findings of the study overall: About five TRBV segments, including TRBV5-6, TRBV5-1 and TRBV20-1, were more frequent in patients than controls. Controls' normalized Chao1 diversity significantly exceeded that of multiple sclerosis patients.

Unique molecular identifiers were present in the TCR beta cDNA libraries. MiXCR was run by TCRdb on the PCR reads, yielding one entry per CDR3 protein. The repertoire holds hundreds of thousands of distinct CDR3 sequences, roughly three fifths seen once, with roughly 10% in the top ten. V shed 5 bases and J 2 bases; nucleotides not matched to a gene: 7. The CDR3 consists of 16 residues. The germline gives CDR1 SGHAT, CDR2 FQNNGV. The clonotype was recovered from a girl aged 2-10 years with multiple sclerosis. The specimen sequenced was blood. The rearrangement uses TRBV11-2 and TRBJ1-4; TRBD1 agrees at 8 bases. CDR3 amino acids: CASSTTGVATNEKLFF. As DNA, the CDR3 is TGTGCCAGCAGCACGACAGGGGTGGCGACTAATGAAAAACTGTTTTTT.